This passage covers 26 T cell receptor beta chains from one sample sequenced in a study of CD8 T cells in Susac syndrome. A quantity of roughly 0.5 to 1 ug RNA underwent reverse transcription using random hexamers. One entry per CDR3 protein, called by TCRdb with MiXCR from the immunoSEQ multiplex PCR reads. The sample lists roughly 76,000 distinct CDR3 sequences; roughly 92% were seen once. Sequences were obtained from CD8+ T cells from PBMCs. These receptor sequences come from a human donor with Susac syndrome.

This chain's CDR3 is CASSQVSRTDFFEAFF. The CDR3 DNA follows: TGCGCCAGCAGCCAAGTTAGTCGGACAGACTTTTTTGAAGCTTTCTTT. The rearrangement joins TRBV4-1 to TRBJ1-1, with TRBD1 as a possible D gene (6 bases). Germline CDR1 and CDR2: MGHRA and YSYEKL. V was cut by 1 base and J by 7 bases, with 19 bases left in between. This CDR3 has 16 residues.

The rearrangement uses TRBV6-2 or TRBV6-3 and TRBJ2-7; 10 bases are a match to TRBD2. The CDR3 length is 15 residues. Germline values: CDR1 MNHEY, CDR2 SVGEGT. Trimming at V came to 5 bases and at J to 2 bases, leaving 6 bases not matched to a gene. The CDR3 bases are TGTGCCAGCAGTACCTTAGCGGGGGGAACCTACGAGCAGTACTTC. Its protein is CASSTLAGGTYEQYF.

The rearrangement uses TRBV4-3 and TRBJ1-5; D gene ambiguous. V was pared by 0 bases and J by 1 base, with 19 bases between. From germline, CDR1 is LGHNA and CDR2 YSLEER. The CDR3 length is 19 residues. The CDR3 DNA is TGCGCCAGCAGCCAAGATGTAGACTTCGGCAGGTTGAGCAATCAGCCCCAGCATTTT. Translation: CASSQDVDFGRLSNQPQHF.

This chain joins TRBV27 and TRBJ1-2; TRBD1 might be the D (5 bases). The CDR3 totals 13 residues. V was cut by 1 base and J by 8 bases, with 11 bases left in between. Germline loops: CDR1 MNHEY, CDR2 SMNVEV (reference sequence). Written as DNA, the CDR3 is TGTGCCAGCAGTTTATGGTTGAGGGGCGGCTACACCTTC. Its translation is CASSLWLRGGYTF.

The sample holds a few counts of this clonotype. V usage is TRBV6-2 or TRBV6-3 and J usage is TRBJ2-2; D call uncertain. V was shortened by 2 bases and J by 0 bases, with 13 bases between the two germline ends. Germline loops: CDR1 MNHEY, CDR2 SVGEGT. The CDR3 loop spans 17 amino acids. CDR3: CASSYTSGNSNTGELFF. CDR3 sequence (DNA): TGTGCCAGCAGTTACACGTCAGGAAACTCGAACACCGGGGAGCTGTTTTTT.

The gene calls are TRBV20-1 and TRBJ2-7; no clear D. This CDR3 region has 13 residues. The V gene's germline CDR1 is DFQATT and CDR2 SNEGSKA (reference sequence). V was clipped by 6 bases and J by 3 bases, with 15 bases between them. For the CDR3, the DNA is TGCAGTGCCCTTAACAGCCCCGTCTACGAGCAGTACTTC. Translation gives CSALNSPVYEQYF.

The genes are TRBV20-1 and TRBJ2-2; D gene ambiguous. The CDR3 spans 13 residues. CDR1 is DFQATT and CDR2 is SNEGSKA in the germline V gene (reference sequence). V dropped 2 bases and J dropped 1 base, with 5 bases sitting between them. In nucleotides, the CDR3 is TGCAGTGCTAGACAGGTGAACACCGGGGAGCTGTTTTTT. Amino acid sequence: CSARQVNTGELFF.

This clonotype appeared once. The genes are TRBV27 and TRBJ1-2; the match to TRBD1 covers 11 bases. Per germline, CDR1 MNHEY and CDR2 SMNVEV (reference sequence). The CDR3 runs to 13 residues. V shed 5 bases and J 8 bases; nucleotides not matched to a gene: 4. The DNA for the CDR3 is TGTGCCAGCAGTGGACAGGGGGCTGAAGGCTACACCTTC. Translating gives CASSGQGAEGYTF.

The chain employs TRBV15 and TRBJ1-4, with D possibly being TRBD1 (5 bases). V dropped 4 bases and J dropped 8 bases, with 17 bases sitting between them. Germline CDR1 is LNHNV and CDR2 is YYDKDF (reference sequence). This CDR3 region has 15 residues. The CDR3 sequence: CATSTPGGRREKLFF. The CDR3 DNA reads TGTGCCACCAGCACCCCCGGGGGGAGGAGGGAAAAACTGTTTTTT.

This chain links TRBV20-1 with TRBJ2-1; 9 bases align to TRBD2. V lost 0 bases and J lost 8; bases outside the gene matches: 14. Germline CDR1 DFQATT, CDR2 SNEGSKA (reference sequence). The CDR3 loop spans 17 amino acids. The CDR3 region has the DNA TGCAGTGCTAGAGATCAAATGAGCGCGGGAGGGCCGTATGAGCAGTTCTTC. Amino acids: CSARDQMSAGGPYEQFF.

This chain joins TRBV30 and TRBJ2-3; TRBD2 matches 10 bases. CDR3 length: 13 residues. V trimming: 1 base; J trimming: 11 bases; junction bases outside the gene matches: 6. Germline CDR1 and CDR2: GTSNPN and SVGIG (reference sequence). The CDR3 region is CAWSGLAGVVQYF. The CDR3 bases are TGTGCCTGGAGTGGTCTAGCGGGAGTTGTGCAGTATTTT.

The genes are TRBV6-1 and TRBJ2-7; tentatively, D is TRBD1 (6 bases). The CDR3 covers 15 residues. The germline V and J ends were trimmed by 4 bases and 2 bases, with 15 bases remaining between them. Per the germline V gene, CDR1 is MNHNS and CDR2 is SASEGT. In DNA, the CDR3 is TGTGCCAGCAGTGGTCCGAGCAGGGGAACCTACGAGCAGTACTTC. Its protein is CASSGPSRGTYEQYF.

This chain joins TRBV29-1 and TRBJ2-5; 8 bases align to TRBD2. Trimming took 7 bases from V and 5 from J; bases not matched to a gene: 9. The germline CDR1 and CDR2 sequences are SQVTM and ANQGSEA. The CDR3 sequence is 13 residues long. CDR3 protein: CSDQLAGLETQYF. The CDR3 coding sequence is TGCAGCGACCAGTTAGCGGGGCTGGAGACCCAGTACTTC.

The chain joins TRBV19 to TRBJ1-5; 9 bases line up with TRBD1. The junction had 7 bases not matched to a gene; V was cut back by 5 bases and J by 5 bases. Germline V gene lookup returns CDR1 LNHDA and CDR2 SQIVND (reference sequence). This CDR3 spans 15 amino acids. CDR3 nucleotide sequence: TGTGCCAGTAGTTATGCGGACAGGGGATATCAGCCCCAGCATTTT. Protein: CASSYADRGYQPQHF.

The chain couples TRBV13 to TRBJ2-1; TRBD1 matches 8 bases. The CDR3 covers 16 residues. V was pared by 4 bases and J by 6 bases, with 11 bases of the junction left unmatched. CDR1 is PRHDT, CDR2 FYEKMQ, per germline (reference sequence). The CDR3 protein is CASSWLTGGFVNEQFF. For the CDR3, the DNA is TGTGCCAGCAGCTGGCTAACAGGGGGTTTTGTCAATGAGCAGTTCTTC.

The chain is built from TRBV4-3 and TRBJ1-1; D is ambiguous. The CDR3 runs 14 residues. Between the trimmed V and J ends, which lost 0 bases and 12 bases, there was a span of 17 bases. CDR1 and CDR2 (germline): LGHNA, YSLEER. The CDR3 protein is CASSQDRRVVKTFF. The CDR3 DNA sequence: TGCGCCAGCAGCCAAGACCGGAGAGTCGTTAAAACTTTCTTT.

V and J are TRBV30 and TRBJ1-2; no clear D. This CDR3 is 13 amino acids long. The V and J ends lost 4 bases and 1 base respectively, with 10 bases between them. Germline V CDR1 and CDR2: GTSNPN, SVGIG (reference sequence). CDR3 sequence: CAWTGEFNYGYTF. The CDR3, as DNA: TGTGCCTGGACCGGGGAATTTAACTATGGCTACACCTTC. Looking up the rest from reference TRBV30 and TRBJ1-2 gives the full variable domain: SQTIHQWPATLVQPVGSPLSLECTVEGTSNPNLYWYRQAAGRGLQLLFYSVGIGQISSEVPQNLSASRPQDRQFILSSKKLLLSDSGFYLCAWTGEFNYGYTFGSGTRLTVV.

CDR3 protein: CASSPFDRANYGYTF. In nucleotides, the CDR3 is TGTGCCAGCAGCCCCTTTGACAGGGCCAACTATGGCTACACCTTC. J is TRBJ1-2 and V is TRBV5-6; 7 nucleotides match TRBD1. V shed 4 bases, J shed 2 bases, and the junction held 8 bases outside the gene matches. The length of the CDR3 is 15 residues. Germline V gene sequence: CDR1 SGHDT, CDR2 YYEEEE.

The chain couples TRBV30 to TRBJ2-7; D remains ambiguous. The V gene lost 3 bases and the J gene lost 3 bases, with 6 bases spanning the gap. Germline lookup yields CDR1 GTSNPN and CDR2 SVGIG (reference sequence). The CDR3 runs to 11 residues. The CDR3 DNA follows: TGTGCCTGGAGGAGGTACTACGAGCAGTACTTC. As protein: CAWRRYYEQYF.

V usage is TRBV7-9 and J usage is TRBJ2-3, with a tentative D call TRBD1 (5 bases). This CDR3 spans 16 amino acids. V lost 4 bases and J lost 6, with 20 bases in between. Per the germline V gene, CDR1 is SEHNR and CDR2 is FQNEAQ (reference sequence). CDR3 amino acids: CASSSNKGLWSDTQYF. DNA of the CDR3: TGTGCCAGCAGCTCCAATAAGGGGCTATGGTCTGATACGCAGTATTTT.

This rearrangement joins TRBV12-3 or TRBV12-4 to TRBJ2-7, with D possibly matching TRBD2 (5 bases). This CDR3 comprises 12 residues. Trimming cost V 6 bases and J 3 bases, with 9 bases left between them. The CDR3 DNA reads TGTGCCAGCAGATCCGACTACTACGAGCAGTACTTC. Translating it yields CASRSDYYEQYF.

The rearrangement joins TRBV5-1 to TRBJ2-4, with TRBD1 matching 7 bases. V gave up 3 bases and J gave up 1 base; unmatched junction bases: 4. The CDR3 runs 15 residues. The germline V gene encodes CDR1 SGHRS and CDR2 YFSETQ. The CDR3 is CASSWGQSAKNIQYF. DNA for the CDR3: TGCGCCAGCAGCTGGGGACAGAGCGCCAAAAACATTCAGTACTTC.

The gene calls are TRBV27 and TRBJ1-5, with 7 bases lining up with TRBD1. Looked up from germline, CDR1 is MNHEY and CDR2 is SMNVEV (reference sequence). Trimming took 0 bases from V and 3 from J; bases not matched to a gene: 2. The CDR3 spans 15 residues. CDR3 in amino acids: CASSLSGQSNQPQHF. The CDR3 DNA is TGTGCCAGCAGTTTATCGGGACAGTCCAATCAGCCCCAGCATTTT.

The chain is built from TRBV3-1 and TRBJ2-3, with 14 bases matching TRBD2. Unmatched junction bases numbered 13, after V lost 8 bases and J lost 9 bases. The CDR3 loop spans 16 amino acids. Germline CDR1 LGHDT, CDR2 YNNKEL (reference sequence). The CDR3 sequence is CASGKGLAGGRRTQYF. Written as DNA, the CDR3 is TGTGCCAGCGGAAAAGGACTAGCGGGAGGTAGGCGCACGCAGTATTTT.

CDR3 coding DNA: TGTGCCAGCAGCTTGGCCGGAGGGATGGGTGGCTACACCTTC. Amino acid sequence: CASSLAGGMGGYTF. The chain uses TRBV5-4 and TRBJ1-2, with D uncertain. This CDR3 has 14 residues. With 0 bases removed from V and 7 bases from J, the gap between germline ends came to 13 bases. From germline, CDR1 is SGHNT and CDR2 YYREEE (reference sequence).

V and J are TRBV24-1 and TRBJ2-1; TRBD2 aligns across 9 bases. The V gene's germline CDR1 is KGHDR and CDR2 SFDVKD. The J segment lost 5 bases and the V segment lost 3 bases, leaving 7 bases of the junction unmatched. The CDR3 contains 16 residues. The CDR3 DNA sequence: TGTGCCACCAGTGATGGGAGGGGCGGGAGGGACAATGAGCAGTTCTTC. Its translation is CATSDGRGGRDNEQFF.